This T cell receptor (beta chain) originates from a study of T cell repertoires in cytomegalovirus infection. For the study at large: CMV epitopes, recently identified HLA-C-restricted and well-studied HLA-B-restricted, were used.

General observations from the study: The study found HLA-C-restricted CMV-specific TCR beta clonotypes dominating the ex vivo response.

Per germline, CDR1 SQVTM and CDR2 ANQGSEA. The CDR3 has 16 residues. Between the trimmed V and J ends, which lost 0 bases and 0 bases, there was a span of 12 bases. TCRdb re-analysed the reads in MiXCR, keeping a single row per CDR3 protein. The sample has 650,000 to 900,000 distinct CDR3 sequences; almost 30% are singletons. Points on this clonotype: Its matching antigen is unknown.

Material: cultured CD8+ T cells from PBMCs, obtained from culture after CMV antigen stimulation. The chain is built from TRBV29-1 and TRBJ2-1; the D call may be TRBD1 or TRBD2 (5 bases each). This sequence originates from a human donor in good health (CMV status not recorded). Some clones in this sample may be carry-over from other donors' samples. CDR3 in DNA: TGCAGCGTTGAAGATCTAGCAGGGAGCTCCTACAATGAGCAGTTCTTC. It is translated as CSVEDLAGSSYNEQFF.